In this sample, the clone carrying this T cell receptor beta chain is large. As yet, its antigen is unknown. A single record per CDR3 protein comes from TCRdb applying MiXCR to the reads. Seen here are about 700,000 distinct CDR3 sequences, around 31% observed once, and the top ten hold 15% to 20%. Per germline, CDR1 SGHTA and CDR2 FQGNSA. Trimming removed 2 bases from V and 3 bases from J; junction bases left unmatched: 6. The CDR3 runs 16 residues. The record originates from a study of T cell repertoires in cytomegalovirus infection. The clonotype originates from a human donor in good health (CMV status not recorded). Some clones in this sample may be carry-over from other donors' samples. Sequencing was performed on cultured PBMCs, taken from culture after CMV antigen stimulation. The chain carries TRBV7-2 and TRBJ2-2; 7 nucleotides line up with TRBD2. In DNA form, the CDR3 reads TGTGCCAGCAGCTTATTCGGGGGGAGGGACACCGGGGAGCTGTTTTTT. This encodes CASSLFGGRDTGELFF.